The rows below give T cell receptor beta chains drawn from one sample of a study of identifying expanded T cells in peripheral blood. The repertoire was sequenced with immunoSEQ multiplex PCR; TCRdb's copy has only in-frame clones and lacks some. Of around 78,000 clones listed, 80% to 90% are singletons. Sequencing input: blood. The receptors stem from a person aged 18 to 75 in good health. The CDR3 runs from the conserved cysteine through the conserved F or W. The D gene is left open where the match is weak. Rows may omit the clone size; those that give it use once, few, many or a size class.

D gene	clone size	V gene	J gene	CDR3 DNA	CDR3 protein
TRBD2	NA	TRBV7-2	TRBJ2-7	TGTGCCAGCAGCTTAGCACTAGCGGGAGCCTACGAGCAGTACTTC	CASSLALAGAYEQYF
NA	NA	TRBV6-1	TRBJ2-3	TGTGCCAGCGGCCTGGGAGGCACAGATACGCAGTATTTT	CASGLGGTDTQYF
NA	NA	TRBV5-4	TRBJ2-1	TGTGCCAGCAGCCGGGACGGCTACAATGAGCAGTTCTTC	CASSRDGYNEQFF
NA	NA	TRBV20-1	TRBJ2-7	TGCAGTGGGCGGGCTGCCTACGAGCAGTACTTC	CSGRAAYEQYF
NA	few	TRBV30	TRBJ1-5	TGTGCCTGGTCTTCTCCGGGGAACAATCAGCCCCAGCATTTT	CAWSSPGNNQPQHF
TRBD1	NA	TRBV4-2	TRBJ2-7	TGTGCCAGCAGCCAAGAAGAAACCGGGACAGGGGGCCCGAGCTACGAGCAGTACTTC	CASSQEETGTGGPSYEQYF
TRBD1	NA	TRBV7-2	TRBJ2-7	TGTGCCAGCAGCTTTAGACAGGGTGAGCAGTACTTC	CASSFRQGEQYF
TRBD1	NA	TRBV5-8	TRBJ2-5	TGTGCCAGCAGCGAAGGACAGGCTGACGTGGAGACCCAGTACTTC	CASSEGQADVETQYF
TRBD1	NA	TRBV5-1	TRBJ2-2	TGCGCCAGCAGCTTGCGGACAGGGGACACCGGGGAGCTGTTTTTT	CASSLRTGDTGELFF
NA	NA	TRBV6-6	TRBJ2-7	TGTGCCAGCAGGACTGACAGACCTCCCTACGAGCAGTACTTC	CASRTDRPPYEQYF
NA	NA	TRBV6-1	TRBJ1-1	TGTGCCAGCACTAAGATAGGAAGTTATGAAGCTTTCTTT	CASTKIGSYEAFF
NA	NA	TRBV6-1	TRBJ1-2	TGTGCCAGCAGTGAAGCGCTTGTCTCGATAGGATATGGCTACACCTTC	CASSEALVSIGYGYTF
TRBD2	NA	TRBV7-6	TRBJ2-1	TGTGCCAGCAGCTTATTAGCGGGGGGGACCTACAATGAGCAGTTCTTC	CASSLLAGGTYNEQFF
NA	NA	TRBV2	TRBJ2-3	TGTGCCAGCAGTGTCCAGTTGGGGACAGATACGCAGTATTTT	CASSVQLGTDTQYF